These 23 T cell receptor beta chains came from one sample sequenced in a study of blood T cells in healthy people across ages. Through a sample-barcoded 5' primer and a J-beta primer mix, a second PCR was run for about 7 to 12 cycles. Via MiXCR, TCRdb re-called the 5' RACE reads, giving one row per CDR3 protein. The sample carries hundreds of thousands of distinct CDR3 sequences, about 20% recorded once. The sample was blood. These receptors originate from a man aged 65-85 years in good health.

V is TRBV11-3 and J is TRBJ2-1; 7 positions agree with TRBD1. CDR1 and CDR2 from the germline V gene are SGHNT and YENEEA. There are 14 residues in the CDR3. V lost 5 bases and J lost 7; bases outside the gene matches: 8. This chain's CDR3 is CASSADRVRNEQFF. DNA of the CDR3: TGTGCCAGCAGCGCTGACAGGGTCAGGAATGAGCAGTTCTTC.

CDR3 in amino acids: CSARSQETQYF. DNA for the CDR3: TGCAGTGCTAGGTCACAAGAGACCCAGTACTTC. V gene TRBV20-1 combines with J gene TRBJ2-5; D not resolved. The CDR3 is made up of 11 amino acids. Germline V gives CDR1 DFQATT, CDR2 SNEGSKA (reference sequence). Trimming left V 3 bases short and J 2 bases short, with 4 bases between.

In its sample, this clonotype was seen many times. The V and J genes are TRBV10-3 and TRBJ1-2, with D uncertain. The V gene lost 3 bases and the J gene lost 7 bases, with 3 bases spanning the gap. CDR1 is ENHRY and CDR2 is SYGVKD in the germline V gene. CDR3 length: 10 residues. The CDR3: CAISDIGYTF. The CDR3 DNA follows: TGTGCCATCAGTGATATTGGCTACACCTTC.

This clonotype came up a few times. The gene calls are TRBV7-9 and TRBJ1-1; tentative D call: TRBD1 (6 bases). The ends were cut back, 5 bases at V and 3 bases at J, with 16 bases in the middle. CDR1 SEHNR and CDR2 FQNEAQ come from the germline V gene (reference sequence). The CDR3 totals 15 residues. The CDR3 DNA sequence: TGTGCCAGCAGCCCTATTGAGGGGGGATACACTGAAGCTTTCTTT. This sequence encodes CASSPIEGGYTEAFF.

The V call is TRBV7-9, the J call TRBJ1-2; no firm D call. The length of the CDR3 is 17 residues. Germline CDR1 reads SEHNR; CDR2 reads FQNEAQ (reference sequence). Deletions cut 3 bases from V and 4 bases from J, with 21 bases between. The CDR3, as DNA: TGTGCCAGCAGCTTGTTTTCATCAGGTTACTACCGCTATGGCTACACCTTC. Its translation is CASSLFSSGYYRYGYTF.

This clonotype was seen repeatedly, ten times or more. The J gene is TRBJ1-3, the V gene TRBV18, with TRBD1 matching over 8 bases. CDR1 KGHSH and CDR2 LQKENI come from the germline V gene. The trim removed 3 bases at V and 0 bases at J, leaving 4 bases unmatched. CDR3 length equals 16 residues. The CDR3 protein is CASSPGTGLSGNTIYF. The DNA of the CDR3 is TGTGCCAGCTCACCGGGGACAGGCCTCTCTGGAAACACCATATATTTT.

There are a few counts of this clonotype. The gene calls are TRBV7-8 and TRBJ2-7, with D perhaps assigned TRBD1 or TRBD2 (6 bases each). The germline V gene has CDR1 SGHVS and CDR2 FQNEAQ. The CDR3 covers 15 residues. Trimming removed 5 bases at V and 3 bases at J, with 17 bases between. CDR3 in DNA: TGTGCCAGCAGCACCGGGGGCCTGACGCTCTACGAGCAGTACGTC. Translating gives CASSTGGLTLYEQYV.

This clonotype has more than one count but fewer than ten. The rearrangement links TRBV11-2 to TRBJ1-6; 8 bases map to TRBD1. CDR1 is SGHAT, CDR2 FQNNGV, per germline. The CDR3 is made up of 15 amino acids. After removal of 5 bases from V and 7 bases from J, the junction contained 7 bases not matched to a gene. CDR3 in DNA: TGTGCCAGCAGCCCCAGGGGGGACAGGAATTCACCCCTCCACTTT. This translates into CASSPRGDRNSPLHF. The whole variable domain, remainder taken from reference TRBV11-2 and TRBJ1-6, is EAGVAQSPRYKIIEKRQSVAFWCNPISGHATLYWYQQILGQGPKLLIQFQNNGVVDDSQLPKDRFSAERLKGVDSTLKIQPAKLEDSAVYLCASSPRGDRNSPLHFGNGTRLTVT.

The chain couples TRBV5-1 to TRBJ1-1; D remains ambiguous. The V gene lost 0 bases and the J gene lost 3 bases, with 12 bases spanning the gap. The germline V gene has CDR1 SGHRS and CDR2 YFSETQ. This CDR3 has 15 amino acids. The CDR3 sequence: CASSLDIPADTEAFF. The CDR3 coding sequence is TGCGCCAGCAGCTTGGACATCCCCGCGGACACTGAAGCTTTCTTT.

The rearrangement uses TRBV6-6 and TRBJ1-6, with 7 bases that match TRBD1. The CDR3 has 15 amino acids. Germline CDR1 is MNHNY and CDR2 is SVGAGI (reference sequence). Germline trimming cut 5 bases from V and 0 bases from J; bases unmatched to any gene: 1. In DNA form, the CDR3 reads TGTGCCAGCAGTCGGGACAGCTCCTATAATTCACCCCTCCACTTT. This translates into CASSRDSSYNSPLHF.

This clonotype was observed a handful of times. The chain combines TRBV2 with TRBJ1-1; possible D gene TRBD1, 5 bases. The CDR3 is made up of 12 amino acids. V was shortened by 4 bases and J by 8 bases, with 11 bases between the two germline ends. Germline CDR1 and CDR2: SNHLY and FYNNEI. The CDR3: CASSVSRGEAFF. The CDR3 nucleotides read TGTGCCAGCAGTGTCTCCCGGGGCGAAGCTTTCTTT.

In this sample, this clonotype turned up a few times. DNA for the CDR3: TGTGCCGGCAGCAAGAGGGTCAGGATCTGCAACTATGGCTACACCTTC. Amino acid sequence: CAGSKRVRICNYGYTF. The chain carries TRBV21-1 and TRBJ1-2; the table names TRBD1, a call not compared with the DNA. TRBV21-1 is a known pseudogene. This CDR3 is 16 amino acids long.

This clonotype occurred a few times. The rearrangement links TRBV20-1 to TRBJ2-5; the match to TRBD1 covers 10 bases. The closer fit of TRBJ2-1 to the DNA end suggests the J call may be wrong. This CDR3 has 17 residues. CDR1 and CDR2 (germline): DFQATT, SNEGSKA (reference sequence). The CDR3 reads CSARASNRGQGYNEQFF. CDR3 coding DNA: TGCAGTGCTAGAGCCTCAAATAGGGGACAGGGGTACAATGAGCAGTTCTTC.

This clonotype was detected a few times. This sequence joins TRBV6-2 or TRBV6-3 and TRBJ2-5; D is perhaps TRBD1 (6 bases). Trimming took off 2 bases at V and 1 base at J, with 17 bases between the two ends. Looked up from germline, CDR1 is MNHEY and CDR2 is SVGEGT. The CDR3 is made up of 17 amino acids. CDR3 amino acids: CASSYVWGQGSQETQYF. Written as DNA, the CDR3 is TGTGCCAGCAGTTACGTGTGGGGGCAGGGTAGCCAAGAGACCCAGTACTTC.

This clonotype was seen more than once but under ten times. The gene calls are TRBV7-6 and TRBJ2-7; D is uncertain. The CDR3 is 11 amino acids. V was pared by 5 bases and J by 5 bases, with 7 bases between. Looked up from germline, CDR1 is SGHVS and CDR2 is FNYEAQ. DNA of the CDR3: TGTGCCAGCAGCATCCGGGACGAGCAGTACTTC. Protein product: CASSIRDEQYF. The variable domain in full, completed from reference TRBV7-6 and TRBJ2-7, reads GAGVSQSPRYKVTKRGQDVALRCDPISGHVSLYWYRQALGQGPEFLTYFNYEAQQDKSGLPNDRFSAERPEGSISTLTIQRTEQRDSAMYRCASSIRDEQYFGPGTRLTVT.

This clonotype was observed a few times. The CDR3 coding sequence is TGTGCCAGTAGTAAGGAATTCGACCAGCCCCAGCATTTT. Protein sequence: CASSKEFDQPQHF. The rearrangement links TRBV19 to TRBJ1-5; D remains ambiguous. CDR1 and CDR2 (germline): LNHDA, SQIVND (reference sequence). V lost 4 bases and J 7 bases, leaving 11 bases between the germline ends. CDR3 length: 13 residues.

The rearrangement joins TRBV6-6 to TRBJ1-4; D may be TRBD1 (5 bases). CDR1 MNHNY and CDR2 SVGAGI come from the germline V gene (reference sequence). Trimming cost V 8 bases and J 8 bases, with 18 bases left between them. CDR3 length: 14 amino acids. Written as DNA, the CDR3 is TGTGCCAGCGAGGGAGGAGGGGTGAAAGAAAAACTGTTTTTT. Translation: CASEGGGVKEKLFF.

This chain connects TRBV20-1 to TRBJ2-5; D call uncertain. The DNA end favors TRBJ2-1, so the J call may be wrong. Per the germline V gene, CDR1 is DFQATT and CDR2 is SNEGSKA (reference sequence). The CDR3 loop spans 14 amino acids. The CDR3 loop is CSARGPQVNNEQFF. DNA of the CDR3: TGCAGTGCTAGAGGTCCCCAAGTAAACAATGAGCAGTTCTTC.

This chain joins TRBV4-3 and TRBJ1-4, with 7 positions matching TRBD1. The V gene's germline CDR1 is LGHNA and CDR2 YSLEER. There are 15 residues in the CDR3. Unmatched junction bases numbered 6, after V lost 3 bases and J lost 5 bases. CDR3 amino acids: CASSQGGGGNEKLFF. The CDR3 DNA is TGCGCCAGCAGCCAGGGAGGAGGGGGCAATGAAAAACTGTTTTTT.

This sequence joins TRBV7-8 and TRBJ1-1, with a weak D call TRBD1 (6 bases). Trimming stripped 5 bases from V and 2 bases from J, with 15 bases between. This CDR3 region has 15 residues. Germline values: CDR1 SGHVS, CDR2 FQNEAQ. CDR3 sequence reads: CASSPAQGSNTEAFF. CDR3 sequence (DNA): TGTGCCAGCAGCCCAGCGCAGGGGTCTAACACTGAAGCTTTCTTT.

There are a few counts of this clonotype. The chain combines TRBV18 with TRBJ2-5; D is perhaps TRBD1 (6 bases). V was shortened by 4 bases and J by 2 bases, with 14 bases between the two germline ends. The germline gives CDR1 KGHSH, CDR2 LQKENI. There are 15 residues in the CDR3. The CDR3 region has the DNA TGTGCCAGCTCACGCTCCGGGACAACGCAAGAGACCCAGTACTTC. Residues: CASSRSGTTQETQYF.

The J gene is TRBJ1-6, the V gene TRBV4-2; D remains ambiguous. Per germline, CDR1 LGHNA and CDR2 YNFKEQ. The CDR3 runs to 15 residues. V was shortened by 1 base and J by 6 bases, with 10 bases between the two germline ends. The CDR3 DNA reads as TGTGCCAGCAGCCAAGCCCTTGGGTCTAATTCACCCCTCCACTTT. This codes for CASSQALGSNSPLHF.

CDR3: CASSQDWNRETQYF. In DNA, the CDR3 is TGCGCCAGCAGCCAAGATTGGAACAGAGAGACCCAGTACTTC. The chain carries TRBV4-3 and TRBJ2-5; D call uncertain. V was pared by 0 bases and J by 4 bases, with 9 bases between. The CDR3 is 14 amino acids. Germline lookup yields CDR1 LGHNA and CDR2 YSLEER.